The next 10 T cell receptor beta chains were all read from a single sample in a study of neurological immune-mediated disorders. TCRdb re-called the 5' RACE reads through MiXCR, storing one row per CDR3 protein. The sample records roughly 80,000 distinct CDR3 sequences, approximately 9.4% being singletons. Sequencing used PBMCs. These receptors originate from a man aged 50 to 59 in good health.

This clonotype came up many times. The chain links TRBV24-1 to TRBJ2-1; 10 bases map to TRBD2. Germline CDR1 KGHDR, CDR2 SFDVKD. V trimming: 2 bases; J trimming: 7 bases; junction bases outside the gene matches: 4. This CDR3 is built from 15 residues. Here the CDR3 reads CATSDSSGRANEQFF. The DNA for the CDR3 is TGTGCCACCAGTGATTCAAGCGGGAGGGCAAATGAGCAGTTCTTC.

This clonotype has a count of ten or more. This sequence joins TRBV12-3 or TRBV12-4 and TRBJ2-7, with D possibly TRBD1 on 5 matching bases. V was cut by 7 bases and J by 2 bases, with 15 bases left in between. The CDR3 is 14 residues long. CDR3 DNA: TGTGCCAGCACCCACTCGACAGAACCCTACGAGCAGTACTTC. As protein: CASTHSTEPYEQYF.

The chain carries TRBV28 and TRBJ1-5; D call uncertain. Germline V lookup: CDR1 MDHEN, CDR2 SYDVKM. CDR3 length equals 14 residues. Trimming stripped 2 bases from V and 4 bases from J, with 9 bases between. CDR3 protein: CASSLVQPNQPQHF. As DNA, the CDR3 is TGTGCCAGCAGTTTAGTACAGCCAAATCAGCCCCAGCATTTT.

This clonotype was recorded many times. V and J are TRBV6-2 or TRBV6-3 and TRBJ1-1; TRBD1 agrees at 7 bases. The trim removed 6 bases at V and 4 bases at J, leaving 8 bases unmatched. Germline assignment: CDR1 MNHEY and CDR2 SVGEGT. The CDR3 runs to 14 residues. As DNA, the CDR3 is TGTGCCAGCAGGAGGACAGGAACTGGCACTGAAGCTTTCTTT. Amino acid sequence: CASRRTGTGTEAFF.

In its sample, this clonotype was seen many times. The V and J genes are TRBV20-1 and TRBJ1-4, with 10 bases that match TRBD1. The CDR3 has 15 residues. The ends lost 0 bases at V and 8 bases at J; junction bases unmatched: 6. Germline lookup yields CDR1 DFQATT and CDR2 SNEGSKA (reference sequence). The DNA for the CDR3 is TGCAGTGCTAGAGATCGGGGACAGGGGAGGGAAAAACTGTTTTTT. Protein product: CSARDRGQGREKLFF.

In this sample, this clonotype turned up many times. The V call is TRBV20-1, the J call TRBJ2-7; unclear D gene. There are 11 residues in the CDR3. Trimming cost V 6 bases and J 2 bases, with 8 bases left between them. Germline CDR1 reads DFQATT; CDR2 reads SNEGSKA (reference sequence). CDR3 DNA: TGCAGTGCCCTGCGGACCTACGAGCAGTACTTC. It translates to CSALRTYEQYF.

This clonotype was picked up many times. The V gene is TRBV28, the J gene TRBJ2-7; the D gene is possibly TRBD2 (7 bases). Trimming cost V 6 bases and J 3 bases, with 21 bases left between them. This CDR3 is built from 16 residues. Germline CDR1 and CDR2: MDHEN and SYDVKM. CDR3 sequence reads: CASSLPQGRAHYEQYF. CDR3 in DNA: TGTGCCAGCAGCCTCCCCCAGGGGAGGGCCCACTACGAGCAGTACTTC.

This clonotype appeared many times. The chain has TRBV3-1 and TRBJ2-2, with TRBD2 identical over 7 bases. The length of the CDR3 is 14 residues. In germline, CDR1 is LGHDT, CDR2 YNNKEL (reference sequence). With 1 base clipped from V and 4 bases from J, the junction kept 0 bases outside the gene matches. DNA of the CDR3: TGTGCCAGCAGCCAAGGGGAGGGCACCGGGGAGCTGTTTTTT. Amino acids: CASSQGEGTGELFF.

This clonotype showed up many times. The chain carries TRBV7-8 and TRBJ2-3; 8 bases match TRBD2. Looked up from germline, CDR1 is SGHVS and CDR2 is FQNEAQ. V dropped 0 bases and J dropped 2; count of bases not matched to a gene: 4. The CDR3 consists of 16 residues. The CDR3 loop reads CASSLAGGGPTDTQYF. The CDR3 DNA follows: TGTGCCAGCAGCTTAGCTGGCGGGGGGCCCACAGATACGCAGTATTTT. Looking up the rest from reference TRBV7-8 and TRBJ2-3 gives the full variable domain: GAGVSQSPRYKVAKRGQDVALRCDPISGHVSLFWYQQALGQGPEFLTYFQNEAQLDKSGLPSDRFFAERPEGSVSTLKIQRTQQEDSAVYLCASSLAGGGPTDTQYFGPGTRLTVL.

This clonotype occurred many times. J is TRBJ1-1 and V is TRBV18, with D possibly being TRBD1 (5 bases). V lost 2 bases and J 2 bases, leaving 9 bases between the germline ends. CDR1 and CDR2 from the germline V gene are KGHSH and LQKENI. The CDR3 covers 14 residues. CDR3 region: CASSPDSPNTEAFF. The CDR3 region has the DNA TGTGCCAGCTCACCAGACAGCCCCAACACTGAAGCTTTCTTT.